This T cell receptor beta chain was obtained from a study of blood T cell repertoires in COVID-19. About the research overall: Samples taken during acute and convalescent COVID-19 were collected in the United States, Italy and Spain. Sources were T cells, B-cell-depleted T cells, or PBMCs; the material itself was cDNA or gDNA.

Trimming pared 5 bases from V and 3 bases from J, leaving 13 bases between. The CDR3 contains 14 residues. The germline gives CDR1 ENHRY, CDR2 SYGVKD. In the authors' methods: Amplification of reference gene primers was used by the study to estimate nucleated cell counts. Produced via immunoSEQ multiplex PCR; TCRdb's table is partial and in-frame only. V and J calls and clone size are given by that table; D and trimming were obtained from the DNA. The sample holds approximately 110,000 clones, more than 60% seen once. The sequencing input was peripheral blood. The receptor's source is a man aged 70-80 years with active or convalescent COVID-19. V gene TRBV10-3 combines with J gene TRBJ1-2, with D tentatively TRBD1 (5 bases). Here the CDR3 reads CAISQGAMDYGYTF. Here the CDR3 DNA reads TGTGCCATCAGTCAAGGGGCCATGGACTATGGCTACACCTTC.